These 2 T cell receptor beta chains share one sample of origin, sequenced in a study of blood T cell repertoires in COVID-19. Profiled with immunoSEQ multiplex PCR; TCRdb holds only in-frame clones, not every one. Of fewer than 300,000 clones in the sample, approximately 89% were seen once. Sequencing was performed on PBMCs or T cells enriched from blood (not recorded which). All receptors derive from a woman in her thirties or forties with acute COVID-19.

V gene TRBV6-5 combines with J gene TRBJ1-2, with TRBD1 matching 8 bases. Germline V CDR1 and CDR2: MNHEY, SVGAGI. CDR3 length: 12 residues. V was clipped by 2 bases and J by 7 bases; unmatched bases: 0. Here the CDR3 reads CASSYGQGGYTF. DNA of the CDR3: TGTGCCAGCAGTTACGGACAGGGTGGCTACACCTTC.

The V call is TRBV28, the J call TRBJ2-2; TRBD2 might be the D (6 bases). The CDR3 runs to 14 residues. Between the trimmed V and J ends, which lost 7 bases and 5 bases, there was a span of 14 bases. CDR1 MDHEN and CDR2 SYDVKM come from the germline V gene. The CDR3 nucleotides read TGTGCCAGCACCACTACCGGGGGAACCGGGGAGCTGTTTTTT. It is translated as CASTTTGGTGELFF.